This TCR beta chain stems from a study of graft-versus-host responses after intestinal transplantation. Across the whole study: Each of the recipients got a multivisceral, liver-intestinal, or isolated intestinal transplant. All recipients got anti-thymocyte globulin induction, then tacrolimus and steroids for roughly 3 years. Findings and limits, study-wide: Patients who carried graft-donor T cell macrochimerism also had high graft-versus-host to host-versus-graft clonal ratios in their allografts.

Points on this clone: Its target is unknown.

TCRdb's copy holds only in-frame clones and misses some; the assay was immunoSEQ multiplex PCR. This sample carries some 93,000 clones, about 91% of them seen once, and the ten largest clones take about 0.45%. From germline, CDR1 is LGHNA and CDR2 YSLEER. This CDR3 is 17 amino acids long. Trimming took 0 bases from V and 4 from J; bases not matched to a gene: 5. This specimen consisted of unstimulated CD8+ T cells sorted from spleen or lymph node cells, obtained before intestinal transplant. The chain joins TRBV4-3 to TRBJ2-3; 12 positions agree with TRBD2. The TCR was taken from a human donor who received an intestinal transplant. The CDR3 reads CASSQDLAGGPADTQYF. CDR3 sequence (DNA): TGCGCCAGCAGCCAAGATCTAGCGGGGGGGCCTGCAGATACGCAGTATTTT.